The 30 T cell receptor beta chains below come from one sample, sequenced in a study of shared clonotypes between healthy human individuals. Generated by immunoSEQ multiplex PCR, the TCRdb table keeps only in-frame clones and is missing some. The table includes 2 million to 2.5 million clones, more than 80% detected once. Sequencing was performed on naive CD4+ T cells from PBMCs. Subset indicated: CD45RA+ positively selected. These receptors were obtained from a man in his late teens or twenties in good health. Some clones in this sample may be carry-over from other donors' samples.

The V and J genes are TRBV28 and TRBJ2-3; TRBD2 matches 7 bases. This CDR3 contains 15 residues. The germline V gene encodes CDR1 MDHEN and CDR2 SYDVKM. With 1 base clipped from V and 8 bases from J, the junction kept 9 bases outside the gene matches. The DNA of the CDR3 is TGTGCCAGCAGTTTATTCGGGCGGGAGCGGGCTACGCAGTATTTT. Amino acid sequence: CASSLFGRERATQYF.

The V call is TRBV7-6, the J call TRBJ2-5; 8 positions agree with TRBD1. Trimming at V came to 4 bases and at J to 7 bases, leaving 8 bases not matched to a gene. The V gene's germline CDR1 is SGHVS and CDR2 FNYEAQ. This CDR3 contains 14 residues. The CDR3 sequence is CASSSPGQVATQYF. CDR3 DNA: TGTGCCAGCAGCTCTCCGGGACAGGTTGCGACCCAGTACTTC.

This chain links TRBV7-5 with TRBJ2-7. TRBV7-5 constitutes a pseudogene. This CDR3 has 10 residues. The CDR3 region has the DNA TGTGTCAGAAGCTTAGACGAGCAGTACTTC. Protein sequence: CVRSLDEQYF.

V gene TRBV7-3 combines with J gene TRBJ2-2, with 8 bases aligning to TRBD2. The V segment lost 0 bases and the J segment 5 bases; nucleotides outside the gene matches: 2. CDR1 is SGHTA and CDR2 is FQGTGA in the germline V gene. The CDR3 covers 15 residues. The CDR3 nucleotides are TGTGCCAGCAGCTTAACAGCGGGAGTTACCGGGGAGCTGTTTTTT. Its translation is CASSLTAGVTGELFF.

Turning to this clone: The sample holds other DNA sequences that translate to the same CDR3. The rearrangement joins TRBV9 to TRBJ1-3; weak D call: TRBD1 (6 bases). Germline V gene data show CDR1 as SGDLS and CDR2 as YYNGEE. This CDR3 comprises 14 residues. Trimming removed 2 bases at V and 4 bases at J, with 10 bases between. DNA for the CDR3: TGTGCCAGCAGCGTTACAGGGTCCGGAAACACCATATATTTT. Amino acid sequence: CASSVTGSGNTIYF.

V usage is TRBV27 and J usage is TRBJ2-1, with a weak D call TRBD1 (6 bases). Germline CDR1 and CDR2: MNHEY and SMNVEV (reference sequence). The CDR3 is 14 residues long. V was trimmed by 6 bases and J by 5 bases, leaving 14 bases between them. In DNA form, the CDR3 reads TGTGCCAGCAGCCGTGTGGGGGCCCACAATGAGCAGTTCTTC. Its translation is CASSRVGAHNEQFF.

The V gene is TRBV18, the J gene TRBJ2-5; 7 bases line up with TRBD1. After removal of 4 bases from V and 2 bases from J, the junction contained 10 bases not matched to a gene. CDR1 is KGHSH, CDR2 LQKENI, per germline. The CDR3 totals 16 residues. CDR3 amino acids: CASSLGWSRGQETQYF. The CDR3 nucleotides read TGTGCCAGCTCACTCGGCTGGTCCAGGGGGCAAGAGACCCAGTACTTC.

The chain employs TRBV4-2 and TRBJ2-1, with 8 bases that match TRBD1. The CDR3 spans 14 residues. V was clipped by 1 base and J by 9 bases; unmatched bases: 5. Germline V gene lookup returns CDR1 LGHNA and CDR2 YNFKEQ. CDR3 DNA sequence: TGTGCCAGCAGCCAAGCGGGACAGGCTGCTGAGCAGTTCTTC. This sequence encodes CASSQAGQAAEQFF.

J is TRBJ1-1 and V is TRBV28, with D perhaps matching TRBD1 (6 bases). The CDR3 sequence is 15 residues long. Trimming took off 6 bases at V and 7 bases at J, with 21 bases between the two ends. Germline loops: CDR1 MDHEN, CDR2 SYDVKM. Written as DNA, the CDR3 is TGTGCCAGCAGCCCTTCATTCGGGGGCTGGGGTGAAGCTTTCTTT. Encoded protein: CASSPSFGGWGEAFF.

Of note for this clone: At the DNA level, this CDR3 is encoded by other sequences in the same sample as well. This chain joins TRBV9 and TRBJ2-5; D may match TRBD1 or TRBD2 (5 bases each). CDR1 and CDR2 from the germline V gene are SGDLS and YYNGEE. Trimming pared 0 bases from V and 5 bases from J, leaving 8 bases between. This CDR3 spans 13 amino acids. CDR3 bases: TGTGCCAGCAGCGTAGGAGGGGACGAGACCCAGTACTTC. Translating it yields CASSVGGDETQYF.

In the case of this clone: The sample holds other DNA sequences that translate to the same CDR3. The rearrangement uses TRBV5-1 and TRBJ1-2, with D possibly matching TRBD1 (5 bases). Germline lookup yields CDR1 SGHRS and CDR2 YFSETQ. The CDR3 extends over 13 amino acids. The V end lost 8 bases, the J end lost 2 bases, and 13 bases lay between the germline ends. The CDR3 region has the DNA TGCGCCAGTACTAGGGGAGGCAACTATGGCTACACCTTC. It codes for CASTRGGNYGYTF.

In DNA, the CDR3 is TGTGCCAGCGGTTTGGGCGGTGGCACTGAAGCTTTCTTT. Its translation: CASGLGGGTEAFF. V and J are TRBV6-1 and TRBJ1-1; D gene uncertain. CDR1 and CDR2 (germline): MNHNS, SASEGT. The germline V and J ends were trimmed by 8 bases and 4 bases, with 14 bases remaining between them. This CDR3 contains 13 residues.

Of note for this clone: Within the sample, other DNA sequences also encode this same CDR3. The chain couples TRBV18 to TRBJ2-7; TRBD1 aligns across 11 bases. The V segment lost 6 bases and the J segment 7 bases; nucleotides outside the gene matches: 5. Germline V CDR1 and CDR2: KGHSH, LQKENI. CDR3 length equals 13 residues. CDR3 sequence: CASSPDRGLEQYF. The CDR3 nucleotides read TGTGCCAGCTCTCCGGACAGGGGGCTTGAGCAGTACTTC. Using reference TRBV18 and TRBJ2-7 for the parts outside the CDR3, the full variable domain is NAGVMQNPRHLVRRRGQEARLRCSPMKGHSHVYWYRQLPEEGLKFMVYLQKENIIDESGMPKERFSAEFPKEGPSILRIQQVVRGDSAAYFCASSPDRGLEQYFGPGTRLTVT.

This chain connects TRBV28 to TRBJ1-4; D perhaps matches TRBD1 (5 bases). This CDR3 has 14 amino acids. The V gene's germline CDR1 is MDHEN and CDR2 SYDVKM. V was trimmed by 3 bases and J by 7 bases, leaving 12 bases between them. The chain's CDR3 is CASSFWGVGEKLFF. CDR3 nucleotide sequence: TGTGCCAGCAGTTTTTGGGGCGTAGGTGAAAAACTGTTTTTT.

With respect to this clone: The identical CDR3 is also encoded by other nucleotide sequences in the sample. This sequence joins TRBV28 and TRBJ1-1; 7 positions agree with TRBD1. Trimming removed 3 bases from V and 1 base from J; junction bases left unmatched: 2. This CDR3 has 14 residues. Germline V lookup: CDR1 MDHEN, CDR2 SYDVKM. The CDR3 DNA reads TGTGCCAGCAGTTTTCGGACAGGGAACACTGAAGCTTTCTTT. It encodes CASSFRTGNTEAFF.

The chain has TRBV5-3 and TRBJ2-3; no definite D call. TRBV5-3 falls under the ORF class, with uncertain function. The V gene lost 4 bases and the J gene lost 2 bases, with 11 bases spanning the gap. CDR3 size: 14 residues. The CDR3 bases are TGTGCCAGAAGCGGTAGGGTCAACACAGATACGCAGTATTTT. It yields the protein CARSGRVNTDTQYF.

The chain uses TRBV7-9 and TRBJ2-1, with D unclear. The CDR3 consists of 14 residues. Germline V lookup: CDR1 SEHNR, CDR2 FQNEAQ (reference sequence). The germline V and J ends were trimmed by 3 bases and 2 bases, with 8 bases remaining between them. The CDR3 sequence is CASSFSSPYNEQFF. The CDR3 region has the DNA TGTGCCAGCAGCTTTTCCTCGCCCTACAATGAGCAGTTCTTC. The full variable domain, with the rest looked up from reference TRBV7-9 and TRBJ2-1, is DTGVSQNPRHKITKRGQNVTFRCDPISEHNRLYWYRQTLGQGPEFLTYFQNEAQLEKSRLLSDRFSAERPKGSFSTLEIQRTEQGDSAMYLCASSFSSPYNEQFFGPGTRLTVL.

The chain recombines TRBV6-1 with TRBJ1-3; no definite D call. Trimming removed 10 bases at V and 0 bases at J, with 7 bases between. This CDR3 region has 12 residues. Looked up from germline, CDR1 is MNHNS and CDR2 is SASEGT. The CDR3 DNA reads as TGTGCCACCGAGAGCTCTGGAAACACCATATATTTT. Its protein product is CATESSGNTIYF.

A remark on this clone: The sample carries other DNA sequences with the same CDR3. The CDR3 DNA reads TGTGCCAGCAGTTTGGGGGGGCATGGCTACACCTTC. This codes for CASSLGGHGYTF. The chain carries TRBV28 and TRBJ1-2; perhaps TRBD1 as D (6 bases). CDR1 is MDHEN, CDR2 SYDVKM, per germline. V was trimmed by 3 bases and J by 6 bases, leaving 8 bases between them. This CDR3 contains 12 residues.

With regard to this clone: Additional DNA sequences in this sample encode the identical CDR3. The chain has TRBV28 and TRBJ2-3; D is perhaps TRBD1 (6 bases). Looked up from germline, CDR1 is MDHEN and CDR2 is SYDVKM. The CDR3 has 15 residues. Trimming pared 4 bases from V and 3 bases from J, leaving 14 bases between. CDR3 region: CASSSPGVGTDTQYF. DNA for the CDR3: TGTGCCAGCAGTTCCCCAGGGGTCGGGACAGATACGCAGTATTTT.

As for this clone: The same CDR3 arises from other DNA sequences in this sample as well. The V gene is TRBV19, the J gene TRBJ2-7; TRBD1 aligns across 8 bases. Germline loops: CDR1 LNHDA, CDR2 SQIVND (reference sequence). The junction had 5 bases not matched to a gene; V was cut back by 5 bases and J by 2 bases. The CDR3 has 14 residues. CDR3 nucleotide sequence: TGTGCCAGTAGTGCCCGACAGGGGCCCTACGAGCAGTACTTC. The encoded protein is CASSARQGPYEQYF. Filled out from reference TRBV19 and TRBJ2-7, the complete variable domain reads DGGITQSPKYLFRKEGQNVTLSCEQNLNHDAMYWYRQDPGQGLRLIYYSQIVNDFQKGDIAEGYSVSREKKESFPLTVTSAQKNPTAFYLCASSARQGPYEQYFGPGTRLTVT.

V and J are TRBV29-1 and TRBJ2-7; D remains unclear. The V end was cut by 0 bases, the J end by 6 bases, with 6 bases between. CDR1 is SQVTM, CDR2 ANQGSEA, per germline. This CDR3 has 11 amino acids. In nucleotides, the CDR3 is TGCAGCGTTGAAGATCTGGGCGAGCAGTACTTC. Residues: CSVEDLGEQYF.

This clone was observed a few times. The rearrangement joins TRBV6-4 to TRBJ1-1; the D gene is possibly TRBD1 (5 bases). This CDR3 has 14 residues. V was clipped by 4 bases and J by 5 bases, with 14 bases between them. The germline V gene has CDR1 MRHNA and CDR2 SNTAGT. CDR3 loop: CASSVDGWGTEAFF. The CDR3 DNA reads TGTGCCAGCAGTGTGGACGGATGGGGGACTGAAGCTTTCTTT.

The chain uses TRBV27 and TRBJ2-5; the match to TRBD1 covers 7 bases. Germline loops: CDR1 MNHEY, CDR2 SMNVEV (reference sequence). This CDR3 region has 16 residues. V was clipped by 3 bases and J by 2 bases; unmatched bases: 9. The CDR3 protein is CASSLNQGVRQETQYF. In nucleotides, the CDR3 is TGTGCCAGCAGTTTGAATCAGGGGGTGCGACAAGAGACCCAGTACTTC.

This clone was observed once. This chain connects TRBV7-3 to TRBJ2-1; TRBD2 matches 9 bases. The CDR3 is 15 amino acids. CDR1 is SGHTA, CDR2 FQGTGA, per germline. The V gene end was trimmed by 6 bases and the J gene end by 10 bases; junction bases not matched to a gene: 13. For the CDR3, the DNA is TGTGCCAGCAGTTTAGCGGGAGATTTTTTTAGGGAGCAGTTCTTC. Translation gives CASSLAGDFFREQFF.

The J gene is TRBJ2-3, the V gene TRBV7-8; D may correspond to TRBD1 or TRBD2 (5 bases each). V lost 5 bases and J lost 8, with 17 bases in between. The CDR3 is made up of 14 amino acids. Per germline, CDR1 SGHVS and CDR2 FQNEAQ. DNA of the CDR3: TGTGCCAGCAGCATCCTCGTGGGGGAAAGTACGCAGTATTTT. It specifies CASSILVGESTQYF.

J is TRBJ2-1 and V is TRBV9, with unresolved D. V lost 3 bases to trimming and J lost 0 bases, with 10 bases between them. CDR1 SGDLS and CDR2 YYNGEE come from the germline V gene. The CDR3 runs 15 residues. The CDR3 DNA reads TGTGCCAGCAGCGCCTCCCAGAGCTCCTACAATGAGCAGTTCTTC. Its translation is CASSASQSSYNEQFF.

V is TRBV28 and J is TRBJ2-4; D is unclear. CDR1 MDHEN and CDR2 SYDVKM come from the germline V gene. This CDR3 contains 14 residues. V was pared by 4 bases and J by 11 bases, with 18 bases between. CDR3 in amino acids: CASSYGLYALVQYF. The CDR3 DNA is TGTGCCAGCAGTTACGGGTTGTACGCGTTAGTTCAGTACTTC.

About this clone itself: Distinct nucleotide sequences in the sample also encode this CDR3. The rearrangement links TRBV20-1 to TRBJ1-1; D is undetermined. The CDR3 length is 11 residues. Germline loops: CDR1 DFQATT, CDR2 SNEGSKA (reference sequence). The V gene lost 5 bases and the J gene lost 5 bases, with 9 bases spanning the gap. CDR3 loop: CSARSGTEAFF. As DNA, the CDR3 is TGCAGTGCTCGCTCGGGGACTGAAGCTTTCTTT.

DNA of the CDR3: TGTGCCACCAGCAGACCGGGACAGGGGATCTACGAGCAGTACTTC. Translation gives CATSRPGQGIYEQYF. The V call is TRBV15, the J call TRBJ2-7, with 10 bases matching TRBD1. Per germline, CDR1 LNHNV and CDR2 YYDKDF (reference sequence). J lost 3 bases, V lost 2 bases, and 4 bases had no gene match. There are 15 residues in the CDR3. Looking up the rest from reference TRBV15 and TRBJ2-7 gives the full variable domain: DAMVIQNPRYQVTQFGKPVTLSCSQTLNHNVMYWYQQKSSQAPKLLFHYYDKDFNNEADTPDNFQSRRPNTSFCFLDIRSPGLGDTAMYLCATSRPGQGIYEQYFGPGTRLTVT.